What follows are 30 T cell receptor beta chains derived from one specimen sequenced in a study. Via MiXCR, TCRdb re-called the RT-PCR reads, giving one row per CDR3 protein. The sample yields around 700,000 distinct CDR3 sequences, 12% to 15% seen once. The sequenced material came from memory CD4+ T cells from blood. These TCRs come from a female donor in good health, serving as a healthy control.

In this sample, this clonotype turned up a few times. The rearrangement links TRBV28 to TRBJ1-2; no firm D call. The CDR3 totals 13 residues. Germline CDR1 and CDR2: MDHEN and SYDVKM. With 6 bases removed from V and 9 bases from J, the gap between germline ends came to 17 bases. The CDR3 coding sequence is TGTGCCAGCAGGATCGACCCAGGACGAAGCTACACCTTC. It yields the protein CASRIDPGRSYTF.

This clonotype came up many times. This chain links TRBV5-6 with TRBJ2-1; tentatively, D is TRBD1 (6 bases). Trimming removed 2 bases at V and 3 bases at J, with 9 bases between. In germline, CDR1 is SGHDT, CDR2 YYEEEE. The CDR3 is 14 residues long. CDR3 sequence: CASSFRGGYNEQFF. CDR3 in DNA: TGTGCCAGCAGCTTTCGAGGGGGCTACAATGAGCAGTTCTTC. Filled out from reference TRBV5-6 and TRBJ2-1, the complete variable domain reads DAGVTQSPTHLIKTRGQQVTLRCSPKSGHDTVSWYQQALGQGPQFIFQYYEEEERQRGNFPDRFSGHQFPNYSSELNVNALLLGDSALYLCASSFRGGYNEQFFGPGTRLTVL.

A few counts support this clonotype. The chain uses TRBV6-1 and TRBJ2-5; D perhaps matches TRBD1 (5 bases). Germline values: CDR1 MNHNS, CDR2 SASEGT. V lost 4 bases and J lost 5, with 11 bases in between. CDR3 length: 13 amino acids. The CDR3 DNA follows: TGTGCCAGCAGTGGCACCAGGGCGGAGACCCAGTACTTC. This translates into CASSGTRAETQYF.

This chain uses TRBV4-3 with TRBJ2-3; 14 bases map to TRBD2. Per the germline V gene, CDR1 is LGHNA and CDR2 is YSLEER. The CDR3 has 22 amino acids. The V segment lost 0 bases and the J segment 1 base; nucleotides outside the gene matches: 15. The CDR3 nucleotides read TGCGCCAGCAGCCAAGAGACCCATGGAGGACTAGCGGGAGGACCAGGCACAGATACGCAGTATTTT. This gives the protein CASSQETHGGLAGGPGTDTQYF.

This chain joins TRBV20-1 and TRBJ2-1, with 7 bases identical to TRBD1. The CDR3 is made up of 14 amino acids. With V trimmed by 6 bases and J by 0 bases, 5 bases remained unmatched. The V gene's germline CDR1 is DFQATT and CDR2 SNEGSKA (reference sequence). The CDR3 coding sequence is TGCAGTGCCAGGGACAGTCTCTCCTACAATGAGCAGTTCTTC. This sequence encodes CSARDSLSYNEQFF.

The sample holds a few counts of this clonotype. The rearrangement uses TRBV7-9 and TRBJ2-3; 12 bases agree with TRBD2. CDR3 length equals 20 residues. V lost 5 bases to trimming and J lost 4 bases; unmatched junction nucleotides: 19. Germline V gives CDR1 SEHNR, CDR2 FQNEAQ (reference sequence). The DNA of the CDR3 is TGTGCCAGCAGCCAGACGGGACTAGCGGGTTCCACCCTCAAGTCAGATACGCAGTATTTT. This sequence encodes CASSQTGLAGSTLKSDTQYF.

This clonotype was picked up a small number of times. The DNA of the CDR3 is TGTGCCAGCAGCTCCCCTAGCGGGGGGAACACCGGGGAGCTGTTTTTT. It yields the protein CASSSPSGGNTGELFF. The rearrangement uses TRBV5-5 and TRBJ2-2; 10 positions agree with TRBD2. Germline CDR1 SGHKS, CDR2 YYEKEE (reference sequence). The CDR3 covers 16 residues. V lost 3 bases and J lost 1; bases outside the gene matches: 3.

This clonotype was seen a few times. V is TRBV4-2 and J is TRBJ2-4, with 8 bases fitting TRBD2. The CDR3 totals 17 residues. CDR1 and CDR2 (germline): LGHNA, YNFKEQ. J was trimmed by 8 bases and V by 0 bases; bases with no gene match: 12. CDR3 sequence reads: CASSQEVPREGGDIQYF. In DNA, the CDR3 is TGTGCCAGCAGCCAAGAAGTTCCACGGGAGGGCGGGGACATTCAGTACTTC.

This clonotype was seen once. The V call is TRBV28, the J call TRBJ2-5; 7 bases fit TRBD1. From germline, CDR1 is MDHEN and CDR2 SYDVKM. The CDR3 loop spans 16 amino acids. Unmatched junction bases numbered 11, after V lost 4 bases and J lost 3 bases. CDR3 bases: TGTGCCAGCAGTTCCCGCTTCGGGACAGTAGAAGAGACCCAGTACTTC. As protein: CASSSRFGTVEETQYF.

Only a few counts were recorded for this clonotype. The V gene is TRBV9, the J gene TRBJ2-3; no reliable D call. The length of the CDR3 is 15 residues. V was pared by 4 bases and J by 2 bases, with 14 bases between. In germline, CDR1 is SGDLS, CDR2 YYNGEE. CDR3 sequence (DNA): TGTGCCAGCAGCCCCCGTGGGGTCCTCACAGATACGCAGTATTTT. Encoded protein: CASSPRGVLTDTQYF.

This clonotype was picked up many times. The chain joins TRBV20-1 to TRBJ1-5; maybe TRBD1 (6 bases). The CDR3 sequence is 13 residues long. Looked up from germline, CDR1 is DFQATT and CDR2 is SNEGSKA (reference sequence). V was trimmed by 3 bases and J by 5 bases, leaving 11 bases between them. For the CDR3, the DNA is TGCAGTGCTAGGCACAGGGAGGATCAGCCCCAGCATTTT. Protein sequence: CSARHREDQPQHF.

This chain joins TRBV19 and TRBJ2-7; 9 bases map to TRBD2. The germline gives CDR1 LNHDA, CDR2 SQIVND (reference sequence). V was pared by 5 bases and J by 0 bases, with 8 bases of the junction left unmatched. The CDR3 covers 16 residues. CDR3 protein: CASSLIAGDPSYEQYF. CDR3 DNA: TGTGCCAGTAGTCTAATAGCGGGAGATCCCTCCTACGAGCAGTACTTC.

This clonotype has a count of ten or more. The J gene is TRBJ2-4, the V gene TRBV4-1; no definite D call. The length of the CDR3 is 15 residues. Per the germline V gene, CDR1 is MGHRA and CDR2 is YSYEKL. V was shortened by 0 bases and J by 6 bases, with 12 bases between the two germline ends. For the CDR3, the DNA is TGCGCCAGCAGCCAAGATCAGCAGAACATAAACATTCAGTACTTC. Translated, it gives CASSQDQQNINIQYF.

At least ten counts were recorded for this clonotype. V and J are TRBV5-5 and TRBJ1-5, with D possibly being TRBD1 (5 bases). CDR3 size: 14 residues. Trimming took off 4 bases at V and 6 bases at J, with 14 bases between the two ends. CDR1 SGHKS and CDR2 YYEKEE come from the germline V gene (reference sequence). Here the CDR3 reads CASSADNRFQPQHF. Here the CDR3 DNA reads TGTGCCAGCAGCGCAGACAACAGGTTTCAGCCCCAGCATTTT.

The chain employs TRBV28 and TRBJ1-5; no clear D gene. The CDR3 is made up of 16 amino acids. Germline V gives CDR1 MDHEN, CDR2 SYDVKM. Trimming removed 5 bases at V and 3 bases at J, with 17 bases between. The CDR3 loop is CASSPIGDLDNQPQHF. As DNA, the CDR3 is TGTGCCAGCAGTCCCATCGGGGATTTGGACAATCAGCCCCAGCATTTT. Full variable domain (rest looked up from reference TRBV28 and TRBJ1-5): DVKVTQSSRYLVKRTGEKVFLECVQDMDHENMFWYRQDPGLGLRLIYFSYDVKMKEKGDIPEGYSVSREKKERFSLILESASTNQTSMYLCASSPIGDLDNQPQHFGDGTRLSIL.

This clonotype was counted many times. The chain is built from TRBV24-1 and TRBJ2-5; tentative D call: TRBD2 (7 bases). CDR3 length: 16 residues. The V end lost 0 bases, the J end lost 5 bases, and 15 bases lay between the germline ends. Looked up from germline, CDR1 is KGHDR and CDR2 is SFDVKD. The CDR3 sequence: CATSDLRGGDGETQYF. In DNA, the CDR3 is TGTGCCACCAGTGATTTGCGAGGGGGGGACGGGGAGACCCAGTACTTC.

Here the CDR3 reads CATSDLGATSTDTQYF. The DNA of the CDR3 is TGTGCCACCAGTGATTTAGGCGCTACTAGCACAGATACGCAGTATTTT. This sequence joins TRBV24-1 and TRBJ2-3; D unclear. There are 16 residues in the CDR3. Germline CDR1 is KGHDR and CDR2 is SFDVKD. V lost 1 base, J lost 0 bases, and 10 bases lay in between.

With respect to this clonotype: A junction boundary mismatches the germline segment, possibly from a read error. The CDR3 nucleotides are TGCGCCAGCGGCTTCGATCAGGGAGGCCAGCCCCAGCATTTT. Its protein product is CASGFDQGGQPQHF. The chain has TRBV5-1 and TRBJ1-5, with D perhaps TRBD1 (5 bases). This CDR3 is 14 amino acids long. The germline V gene has CDR1 SGHRS and CDR2 YFSETQ.

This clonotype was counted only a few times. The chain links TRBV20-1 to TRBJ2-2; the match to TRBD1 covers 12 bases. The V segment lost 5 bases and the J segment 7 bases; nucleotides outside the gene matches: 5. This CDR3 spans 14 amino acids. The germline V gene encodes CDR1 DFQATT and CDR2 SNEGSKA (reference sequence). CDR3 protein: CSAPGTGGGGELFF. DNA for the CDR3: TGCAGTGCTCCCGGGACAGGGGGCGGCGGGGAGCTGTTTTTT.

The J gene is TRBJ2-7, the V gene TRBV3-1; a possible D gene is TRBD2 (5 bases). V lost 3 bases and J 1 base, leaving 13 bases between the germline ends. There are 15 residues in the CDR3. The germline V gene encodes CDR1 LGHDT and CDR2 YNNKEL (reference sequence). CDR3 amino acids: CASSQEAATSYEQYF. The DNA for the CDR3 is TGTGCCAGCAGCCAGGAAGCGGCGACTTCCTACGAGCAGTACTTC.

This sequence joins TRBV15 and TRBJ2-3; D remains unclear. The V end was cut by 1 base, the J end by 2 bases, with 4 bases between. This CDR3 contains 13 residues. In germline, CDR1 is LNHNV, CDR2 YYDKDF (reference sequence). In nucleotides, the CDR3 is TGTGCCACCAGCAGAGCGACCACAGATACGCAGTATTTT. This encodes CATSRATTDTQYF.

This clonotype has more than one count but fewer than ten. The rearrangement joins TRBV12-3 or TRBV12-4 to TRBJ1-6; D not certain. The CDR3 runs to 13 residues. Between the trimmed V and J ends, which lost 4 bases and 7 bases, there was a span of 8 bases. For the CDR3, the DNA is TGTGCCAGCAGTTCTAGGGCAAATTCACCCCTCCACTTT. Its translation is CASSSRANSPLHF.

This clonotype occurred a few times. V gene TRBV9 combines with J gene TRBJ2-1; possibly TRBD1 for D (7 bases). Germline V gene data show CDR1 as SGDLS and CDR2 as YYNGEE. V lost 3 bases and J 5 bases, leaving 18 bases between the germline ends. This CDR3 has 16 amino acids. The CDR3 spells CASSEARQGGHNEQFF. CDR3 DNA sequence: TGTGCCAGCAGCGAAGCTAGGCAGGGGGGACACAATGAGCAGTTCTTC.

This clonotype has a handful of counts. CDR3 protein: CASSRQGLTNEKLFF. CDR3 in DNA: TGTGCCAGCAGTCGACAGGGTTTAACTAATGAAAAACTGTTTTTT. The chain uses TRBV6-1 and TRBJ1-4, with TRBD1 identical over 7 bases. J gave up 1 base and V 5 bases, and 4 bases lay outside the gene matches. This CDR3 is 15 amino acids long. CDR1 is MNHNS and CDR2 is SASEGT in the germline V gene.

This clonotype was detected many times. This CDR3 is CASSFQSSSAEQFF. Here the CDR3 DNA reads TGTGCCAGCAGCTTCCAGTCGTCGAGCGCCGAGCAGTTCTTC. This chain links TRBV7-3 with TRBJ2-1; D is unclear. The CDR3 spans 14 residues. V lost 3 bases to trimming and J lost 10 bases, with 16 bases between them. Germline V gene data show CDR1 as SGHTA and CDR2 as FQGTGA.

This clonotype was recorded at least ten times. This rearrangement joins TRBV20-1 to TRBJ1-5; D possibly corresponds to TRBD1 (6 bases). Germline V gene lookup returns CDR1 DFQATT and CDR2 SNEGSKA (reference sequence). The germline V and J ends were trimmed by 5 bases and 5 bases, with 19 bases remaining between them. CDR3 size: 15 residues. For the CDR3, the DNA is TGCAGTGCTCTTCCAAGCCAGGGGAGTGATCAGCCCCAGCATTTT. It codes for CSALPSQGSDQPQHF.

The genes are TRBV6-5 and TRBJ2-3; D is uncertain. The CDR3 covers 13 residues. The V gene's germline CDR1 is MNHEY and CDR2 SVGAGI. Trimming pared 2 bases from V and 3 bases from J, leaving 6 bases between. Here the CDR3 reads CASSYRVTDTQYF. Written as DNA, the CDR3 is TGTGCCAGCAGTTACAGGGTGACAGATACGCAGTATTTT.

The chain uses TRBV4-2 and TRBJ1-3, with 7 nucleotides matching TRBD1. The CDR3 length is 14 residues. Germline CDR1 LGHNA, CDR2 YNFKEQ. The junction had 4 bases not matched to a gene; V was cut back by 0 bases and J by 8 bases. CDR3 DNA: TGTGCCAGCAGCCAAGATGACAGGGTAGACACCATATATTTT. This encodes CASSQDDRVDTIYF.

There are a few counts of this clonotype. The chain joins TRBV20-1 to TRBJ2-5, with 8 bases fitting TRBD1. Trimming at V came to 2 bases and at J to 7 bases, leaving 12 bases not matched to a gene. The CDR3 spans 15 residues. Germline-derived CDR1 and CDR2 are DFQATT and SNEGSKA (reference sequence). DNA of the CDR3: TGCAGTGCTAGACAGGGGGGACAGGAGTTGGGGACCCAGTACTTC. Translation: CSARQGGQELGTQYF.

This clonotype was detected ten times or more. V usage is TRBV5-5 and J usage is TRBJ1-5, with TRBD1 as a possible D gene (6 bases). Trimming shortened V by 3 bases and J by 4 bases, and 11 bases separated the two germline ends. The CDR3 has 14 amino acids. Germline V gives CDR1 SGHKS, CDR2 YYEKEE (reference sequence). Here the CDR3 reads CASSSRQANQPQHF. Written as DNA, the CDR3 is TGTGCCAGCAGCTCCCGACAGGCTAATCAGCCCCAGCATTTT. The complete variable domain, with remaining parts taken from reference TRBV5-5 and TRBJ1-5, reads DAGVTQSPTHLIKTRGQQVTLRCSPISGHKSVSWYQQVLGQGPQFIFQYYEKEERGRGNFPDRFSARQFPNYSSELNVNALLLGDSALYLCASSSRQANQPQHFGDGTRLSIL.